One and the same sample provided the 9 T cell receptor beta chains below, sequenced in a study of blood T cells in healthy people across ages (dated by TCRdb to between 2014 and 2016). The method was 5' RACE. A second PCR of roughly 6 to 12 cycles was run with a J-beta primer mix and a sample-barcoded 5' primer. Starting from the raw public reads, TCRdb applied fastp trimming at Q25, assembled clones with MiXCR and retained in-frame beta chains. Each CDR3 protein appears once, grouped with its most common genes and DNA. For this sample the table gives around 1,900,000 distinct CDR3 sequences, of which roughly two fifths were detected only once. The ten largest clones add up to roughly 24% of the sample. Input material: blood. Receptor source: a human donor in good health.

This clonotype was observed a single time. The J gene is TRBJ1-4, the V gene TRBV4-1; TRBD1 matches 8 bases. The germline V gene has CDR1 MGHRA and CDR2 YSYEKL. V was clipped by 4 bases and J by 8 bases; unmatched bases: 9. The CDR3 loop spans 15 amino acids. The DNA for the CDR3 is TGCGCCAGCAGCCCCTACCAGGGGGCGGGAGAAAAACTGTTTTTT. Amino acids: CASSPYQGAGEKLFF.

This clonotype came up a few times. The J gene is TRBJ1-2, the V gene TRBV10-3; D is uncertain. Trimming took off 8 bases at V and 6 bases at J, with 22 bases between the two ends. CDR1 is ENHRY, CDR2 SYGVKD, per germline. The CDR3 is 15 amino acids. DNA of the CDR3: TGTGCCATCCAAGAAGGGATGGGAAACTATAATGGCTACACCTTC. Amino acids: CAIQEGMGNYNGYTF.

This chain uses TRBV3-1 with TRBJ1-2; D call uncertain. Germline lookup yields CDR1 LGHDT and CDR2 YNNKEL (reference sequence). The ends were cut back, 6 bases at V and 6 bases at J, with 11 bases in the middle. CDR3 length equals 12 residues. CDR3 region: CASSPEPNGYTF. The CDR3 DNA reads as TGTGCCAGCAGTCCCGAGCCGAATGGCTACACCTTC.

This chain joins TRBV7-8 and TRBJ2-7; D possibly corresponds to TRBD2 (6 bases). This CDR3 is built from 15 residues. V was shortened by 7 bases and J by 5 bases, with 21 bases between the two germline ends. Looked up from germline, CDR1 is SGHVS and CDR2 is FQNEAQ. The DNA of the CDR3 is TGTGCCAGCAACAAAGCGGGCGGAAACACTAACGAGCAGTACTTC. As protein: CASNKAGGNTNEQYF.

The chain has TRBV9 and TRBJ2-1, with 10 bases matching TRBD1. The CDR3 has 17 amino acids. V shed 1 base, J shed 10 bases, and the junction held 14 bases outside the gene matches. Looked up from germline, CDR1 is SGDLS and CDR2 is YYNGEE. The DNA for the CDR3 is TGTGCCAGCAGCGTACACCTAGGGACAGGGGAGGGTCGGGAGCAGTTCTTC. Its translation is CASSVHLGTGEGREQFF.

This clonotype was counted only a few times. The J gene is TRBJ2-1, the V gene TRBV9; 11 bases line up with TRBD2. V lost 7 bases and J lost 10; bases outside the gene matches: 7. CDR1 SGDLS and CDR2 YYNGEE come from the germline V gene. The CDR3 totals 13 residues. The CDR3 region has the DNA TGTGCCAGCGGACCCGGGACTAGCGGCGAGCAGTTCTTC. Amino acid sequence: CASGPGTSGEQFF.

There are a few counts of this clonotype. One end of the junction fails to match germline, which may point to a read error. The CDR3: CASSQVREPGGYNEQFF. CDR3 nucleotides: TGTGCCAGTAGCCAAGTCCGGGAGCCCGGGGGCTACAATGAGCAGTTCTTC. The V call is TRBV3-1, the J call TRBJ2-1; D possibly corresponds to TRBD2 (6 bases). Germline V CDR1 and CDR2: LGHDT, YNNKEL (reference sequence). The CDR3 loop spans 17 amino acids.

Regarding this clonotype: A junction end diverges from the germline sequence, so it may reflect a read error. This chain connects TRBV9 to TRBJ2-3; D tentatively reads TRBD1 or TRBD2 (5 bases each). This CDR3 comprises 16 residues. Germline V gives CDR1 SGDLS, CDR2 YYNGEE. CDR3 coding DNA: TGTGCCAGCAGCGTAGAGATGGGGGTGACCACAGATACGCGGTATTTT. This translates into CASSVEMGVTTDTRYF.

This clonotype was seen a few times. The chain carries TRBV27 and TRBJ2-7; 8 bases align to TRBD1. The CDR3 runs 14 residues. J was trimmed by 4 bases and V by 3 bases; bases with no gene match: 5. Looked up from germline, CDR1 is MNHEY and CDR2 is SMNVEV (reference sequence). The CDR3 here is CASSFGRGLYEQYF. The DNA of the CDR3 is TGTGCCAGCAGTTTTGGCAGGGGGCTATACGAGCAGTACTTC.